This T cell receptor beta chain was sequenced during a study of T cells in Graves' hyperthyroidism and ophthalmopathy. The germline V and J ends were trimmed by 7 bases and 10 bases, with 13 bases remaining between them. The CDR3 length is 12 residues. Amplified TCR beta CDR3 regions derived from RNA transcripts. The HTBI primer set was used in a first-round RT-PCR of the TCR CDR3. TCRdb redid the calling of the multiplex PCR reads with MiXCR, one entry per CDR3 protein. The sample contains fewer than 250,000 distinct CDR3 sequences, about 15% of which appear only once. This clonotype was seen at least ten times.

The sample comprised blood. The receptor was isolated from a woman aged 18-30 years with Graves' ophthalmopathy. The chain is built from TRBV12-3 or TRBV12-4 and TRBJ1-4; maybe TRBD1 (5 bases). The CDR3 nucleotides read TGTGCCAGCACCGACCTCGGGGGAAAACTGTTTTTT. Encoded protein: CASTDLGGKLFF.